The 11 T cell receptor beta chains below come from one sample, sequenced in a study of blood T cell repertoires in COVID-19. Repertoires were generated with immunoSEQ multiplex PCR, while TCRdb's copy carries only in-frame clones and drops some. The table shows about 330,000 clones, with around 88% occurring only once. The sequenced material came from peripheral blood. Source of these receptors: a woman aged 45-60 years with acute or convalescent COVID-19.

The V call is TRBV10-3, the J call TRBJ2-5; TRBD1 matches 10 bases. The CDR3 extends over 14 amino acids. V lost 10 bases, J lost 5 bases, and 10 bases stayed unmatched. CDR1 is ENHRY and CDR2 is SYGVKD in the germline V gene. CDR3 region: CATGQGETGETQYF. The CDR3 nucleotides read TGTGCCACCGGACAGGGGGAAACAGGGGAGACCCAGTACTTC.

Note on this clone: Within the sample, other DNA sequences also encode this same CDR3. The chain employs TRBV5-1 and TRBJ1-1; D remains unclear. Looked up from germline, CDR1 is SGHRS and CDR2 is YFSETQ. The CDR3 covers 11 residues. V was clipped by 0 bases and J by 6 bases, with 3 bases between them. The DNA for the CDR3 is TGCGCCAGCAGCTTGGCTTCTGAAGCTTTCTTT. Residues: CASSLASEAFF.

This chain connects TRBV18 to TRBJ2-1; TRBD2 matches at 11 bases. The CDR3 contains 14 residues. J gave up 10 bases and V 6 bases, and 8 bases lay outside the gene matches. Germline CDR1 KGHSH, CDR2 LQKENI. CDR3 nucleotides: TGTGCCAGCTCGCTACTAGCGGGAGCACAAGAGCAGTTCTTC. Its translation: CASSLLAGAQEQFF.

The chain has TRBV24-1 and TRBJ2-5; 8 bases match TRBD1. V lost 4 bases and J lost 3; bases outside the gene matches: 6. This CDR3 has 15 residues. The germline CDR1 and CDR2 sequences are KGHDR and SFDVKD. CDR3 DNA sequence: TGTGCCACCAGTGACCCAGGGGGCCTCAAAGAGACCCAGTACTTC. It encodes CATSDPGGLKETQYF.

The chain employs TRBV28 and TRBJ1-1, with a weak D call TRBD1 (6 bases). Deletions cut 8 bases from V and 1 base from J, with 14 bases between. The CDR3 spans 14 residues. Per the germline V gene, CDR1 is MDHEN and CDR2 is SYDVKM. This CDR3 reads CASHTTGQNTEAFF. The CDR3 DNA sequence: TGTGCCAGCCACACCACAGGGCAGAACACTGAAGCTTTCTTT.

V usage is TRBV5-1 and J usage is TRBJ2-1; TRBD2 matches 7 bases. The CDR3 is 16 amino acids. With 5 bases clipped from V and 2 bases from J, the junction kept 10 bases outside the gene matches. Per the germline V gene, CDR1 is SGHRS and CDR2 is YFSETQ. The CDR3 here is CASSPTSSGPYNEQFF. CDR3 nucleotides: TGCGCCAGCAGTCCAACCTCTAGCGGACCCTACAATGAGCAGTTCTTC.

The chain employs TRBV6-5 and TRBJ2-7, with D possibly TRBD2 on 5 matching bases. CDR1 MNHEY and CDR2 SVGAGI come from the germline V gene. Trimming cost V 7 bases and J 6 bases, with 19 bases left between them. This CDR3 has 14 amino acids. CDR3 DNA sequence: TGTGCCAGCACCCCCGGGATACACCCAACCGAGCAGTACTTC. This sequence encodes CASTPGIHPTEQYF.

The V gene is TRBV11-2, the J gene TRBJ1-2, with 8 bases matching TRBD1. V lost 5 bases, J lost 8 bases, and 16 bases stayed unmatched. The CDR3 is 16 amino acids. Germline values: CDR1 SGHAT, CDR2 FQNNGV. CDR3 protein: CASSPGQAEGLVGYTF. The DNA for the CDR3 is TGTGCCAGCAGCCCGGGACAGGCGGAGGGGTTAGTAGGCTACACCTTC.

This chain connects TRBV24-1 to TRBJ1-2; TRBD1 agrees at 7 bases. This CDR3 is 16 amino acids long. Per germline, CDR1 KGHDR and CDR2 SFDVKD. Losses at the gene ends were 4 bases for V and 5 bases for J; bases not matched to a gene: 12. This CDR3 reads CATSDNRGGGRYGYTF. The CDR3 DNA sequence: TGTGCCACCAGTGACAACCGAGGAGGGGGCAGGTATGGCTACACCTTC.

J is TRBJ1-2 and V is TRBV24-1; 8 nucleotides match TRBD1. After removal of 2 bases from V and 3 bases from J, the junction contained 19 bases not matched to a gene. Germline CDR1 KGHDR, CDR2 SFDVKD. The CDR3 consists of 20 residues. The CDR3 sequence is CATSDSRPLGQGASYYGYTF. As DNA, the CDR3 is TGTGCCACCAGTGATTCCCGCCCCCTGGGGCAGGGGGCGTCTTACTATGGCTACACCTTC.

The V gene is TRBV14, the J gene TRBJ2-7, with no clear D. V gave up 2 bases and J gave up 11 bases, with 16 bases separating them. The CDR3 is 13 residues long. CDR1 SGHDN and CDR2 FVKESK come from the germline V gene. CDR3 DNA: TGTGCCAGCAGCCAATCGGCCTTTACTAAGGAGTACGTC. It is translated as CASSQSAFTKEYV.